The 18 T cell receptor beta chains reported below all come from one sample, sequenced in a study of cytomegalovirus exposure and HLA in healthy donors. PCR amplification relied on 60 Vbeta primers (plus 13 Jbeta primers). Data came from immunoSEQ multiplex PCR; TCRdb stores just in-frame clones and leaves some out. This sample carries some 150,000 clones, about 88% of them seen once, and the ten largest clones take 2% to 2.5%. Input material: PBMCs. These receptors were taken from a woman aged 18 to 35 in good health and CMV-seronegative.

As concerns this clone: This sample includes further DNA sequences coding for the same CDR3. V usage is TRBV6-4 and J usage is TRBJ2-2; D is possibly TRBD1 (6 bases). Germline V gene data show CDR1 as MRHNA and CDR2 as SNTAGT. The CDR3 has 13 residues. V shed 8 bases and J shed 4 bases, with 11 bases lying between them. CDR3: CASRQGPTGELFF. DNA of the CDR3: TGTGCCAGCCGGCAGGGGCCCACCGGGGAGCTGTTTTTT.

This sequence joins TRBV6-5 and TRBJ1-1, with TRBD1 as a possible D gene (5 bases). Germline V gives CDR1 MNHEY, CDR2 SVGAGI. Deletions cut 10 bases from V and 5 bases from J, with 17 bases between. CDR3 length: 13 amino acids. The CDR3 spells CATVTGVGTEAFF. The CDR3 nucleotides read TGTGCCACCGTTACGGGGGTGGGGACTGAAGCTTTCTTT.

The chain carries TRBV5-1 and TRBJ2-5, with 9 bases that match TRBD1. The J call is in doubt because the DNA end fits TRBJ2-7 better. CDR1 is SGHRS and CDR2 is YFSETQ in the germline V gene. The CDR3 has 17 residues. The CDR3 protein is CASSLQGWGQGIYEQYF. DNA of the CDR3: TGCGCCAGCAGCTTGCAAGGGTGGGGACAGGGCATCTACGAGCAGTACTTC.

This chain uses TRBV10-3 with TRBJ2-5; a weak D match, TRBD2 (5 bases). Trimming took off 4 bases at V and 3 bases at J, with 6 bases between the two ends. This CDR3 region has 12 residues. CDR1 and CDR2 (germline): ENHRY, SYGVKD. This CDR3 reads CAISVGEETQYF. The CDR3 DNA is TGTGCCATCAGTGTGGGAGAAGAGACCCAGTACTTC.

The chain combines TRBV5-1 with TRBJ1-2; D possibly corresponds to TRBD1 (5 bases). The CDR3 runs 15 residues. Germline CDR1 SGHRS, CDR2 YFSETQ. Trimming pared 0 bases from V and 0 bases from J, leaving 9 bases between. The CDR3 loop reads CASSLGQGANYGYTF. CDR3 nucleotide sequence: TGCGCCAGCAGCTTGGGTCAGGGTGCTAACTATGGCTACACCTTC.

CDR3 DNA: TGTGCCAGCAGCTTAGCCAGCGGGGGGGGCTCCTACAATGAGCAGTTCTTC. Amino acid sequence: CASSLASGGGSYNEQFF. J is TRBJ2-1 and V is TRBV7-2; 10 positions match TRBD2. Germline-derived CDR1 and CDR2 are SGHTA and FQGNSA. The J segment lost 0 bases and the V segment lost 0 bases, leaving 2 bases of the junction unmatched. CDR3 size: 17 residues.

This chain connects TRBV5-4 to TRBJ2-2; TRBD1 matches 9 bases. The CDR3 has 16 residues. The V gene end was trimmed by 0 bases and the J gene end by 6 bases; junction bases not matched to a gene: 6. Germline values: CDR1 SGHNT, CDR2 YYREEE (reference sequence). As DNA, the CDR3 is TGTGCCAGCAGCTTGGCTGGGACAGGGTTACCCGGGGAGCTGTTTTTT. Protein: CASSLAGTGLPGELFF.

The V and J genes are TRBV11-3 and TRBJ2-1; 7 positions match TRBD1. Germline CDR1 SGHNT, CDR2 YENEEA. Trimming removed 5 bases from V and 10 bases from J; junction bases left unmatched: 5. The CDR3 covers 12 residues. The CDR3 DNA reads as TGTGCCAGCAGCGTCAGACAGGGAGAGCAGTTCTTC. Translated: CASSVRQGEQFF.

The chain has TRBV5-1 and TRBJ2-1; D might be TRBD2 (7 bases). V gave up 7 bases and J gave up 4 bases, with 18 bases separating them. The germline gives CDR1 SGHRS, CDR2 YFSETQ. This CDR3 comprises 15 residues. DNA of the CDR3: TGCGCCAGCCGAGCAAAGGGGGGGGATTACAATGAGCAGTTCTTC. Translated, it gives CASRAKGGDYNEQFF.

CDR3 in DNA: TGTGCCAGCAGCTTTCGATGGGGGGATGGCTACACCTTC. This gives the protein CASSFRWGDGYTF. J is TRBJ1-2 and V is TRBV5-5, with D possibly being TRBD1 (5 bases). Germline CDR1 reads SGHKS; CDR2 reads YYEKEE (reference sequence). This CDR3 region has 13 residues. The V gene lost 2 bases and the J gene lost 6 bases, with 11 bases spanning the gap.

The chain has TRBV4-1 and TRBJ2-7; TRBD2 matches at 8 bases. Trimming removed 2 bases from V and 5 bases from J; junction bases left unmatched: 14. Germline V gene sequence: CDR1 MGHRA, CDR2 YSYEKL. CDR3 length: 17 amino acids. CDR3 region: CASSQPRVSGRIHEQYF. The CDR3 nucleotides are TGCGCCAGCAGCCAACCAAGGGTCAGCGGGAGAATCCACGAGCAGTACTTC.

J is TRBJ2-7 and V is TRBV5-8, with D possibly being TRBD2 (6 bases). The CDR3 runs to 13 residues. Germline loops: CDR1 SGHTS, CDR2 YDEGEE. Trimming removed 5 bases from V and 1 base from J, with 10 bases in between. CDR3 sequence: CASRGRGSYEQYF. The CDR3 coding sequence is TGTGCCAGCAGAGGCCGGGGGTCCTACGAGCAGTACTTC.

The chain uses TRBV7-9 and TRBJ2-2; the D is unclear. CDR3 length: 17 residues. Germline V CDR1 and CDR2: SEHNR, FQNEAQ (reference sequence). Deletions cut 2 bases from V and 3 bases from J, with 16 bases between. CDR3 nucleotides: TGTGCCAGCAGCTTATCACTCGCCGGAGATTACACCGGGGAGCTGTTTTTT. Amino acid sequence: CASSLSLAGDYTGELFF.

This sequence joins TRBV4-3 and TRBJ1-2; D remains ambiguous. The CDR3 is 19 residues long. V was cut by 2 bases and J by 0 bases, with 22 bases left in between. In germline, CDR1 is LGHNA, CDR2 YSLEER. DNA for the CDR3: TGCGCCAGCAGCCAAACAATAAAACTTCTAGTCGTAGCTAACTATGGCTACACCTTC. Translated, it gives CASSQTIKLLVVANYGYTF.

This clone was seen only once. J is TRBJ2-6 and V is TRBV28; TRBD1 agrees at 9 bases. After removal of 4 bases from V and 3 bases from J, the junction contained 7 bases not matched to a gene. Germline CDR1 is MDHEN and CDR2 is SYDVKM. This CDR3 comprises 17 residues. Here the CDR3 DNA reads TGTGCCAGCAGTTGGCCTACAGGGGGCGGTGGGGCCAACGTCCTGACTTTC. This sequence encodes CASSWPTGGGGANVLTF.

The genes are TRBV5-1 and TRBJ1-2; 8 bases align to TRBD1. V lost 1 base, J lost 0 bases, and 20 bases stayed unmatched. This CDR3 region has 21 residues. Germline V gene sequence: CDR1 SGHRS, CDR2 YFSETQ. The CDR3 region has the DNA TGCGCCAGCAGCTTGTTTGTTCGCGCAGGGGGCGAGAGTTTGACTAACTATGGCTACACCTTC. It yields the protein CASSLFVRAGGESLTNYGYTF.

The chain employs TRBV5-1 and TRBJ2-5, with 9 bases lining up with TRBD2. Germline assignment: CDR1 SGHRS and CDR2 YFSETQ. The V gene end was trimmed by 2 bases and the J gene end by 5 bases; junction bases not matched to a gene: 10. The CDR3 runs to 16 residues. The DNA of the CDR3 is TGCGCCAGCAGCTTAATAGCGGGAGTGTCGGGGGAGACCCAGTACTTC. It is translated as CASSLIAGVSGETQYF.

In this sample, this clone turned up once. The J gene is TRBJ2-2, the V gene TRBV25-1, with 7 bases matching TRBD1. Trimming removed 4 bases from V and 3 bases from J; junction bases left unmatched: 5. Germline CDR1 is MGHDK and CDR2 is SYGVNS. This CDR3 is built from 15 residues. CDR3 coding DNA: TGTGCCAGCAGTGGCGACAGGGCCCACACCGGGGAGCTGTTTTTT. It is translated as CASSGDRAHTGELFF.